The subject of this entry is one TCR beta chain. Its antigen is as yet unknown. One entry per CDR3 protein, called by TCRdb with MiXCR from the reads. The sample comprises approximately 730,000 distinct CDR3 sequences, roughly 33% of which are singletons, and roughly 18% rests with the top ten. The CDR3 is 12 amino acids. CDR1 is MNHNY and CDR2 is SVGAGI in the germline V gene (reference sequence). Trimming stripped 7 bases from V and 1 base from J, with 5 bases between. This record belongs to a study of T cell repertoires in cytomegalovirus infection. General study points: Dominant in the ex vivo response were TCR beta clonotypes restricted by HLA-C and specific for CMV.

The specimen was cultured PBMCs, collected from culture after CMV antigen stimulation. The chain uses TRBV6-6 and TRBJ1-5; D ambiguous. The TCR comes from a human donor in good health (CMV status not recorded). Some clones in this sample may be carry-over from other donors' samples. The CDR3 region has the DNA TGTGCCAGCAAGCAGAGCAATCAGCCCCAGCATTTT. Translating gives CASKQSNQPQHF.